This T cell receptor beta chain appears in the sequencing data of a study of blood T cell repertoires in COVID-19. The CDR3 is 12 amino acids. V gave up 9 bases and J gave up 10 bases, with 15 bases separating them. Germline CDR1 is KGHDR and CDR2 is SFDVKD. Assay: immunoSEQ multiplex PCR; the TCRdb copy retains only in-frame clones and omits some. The table includes about 140,000 clones, 80% to 90% detected once. What was sequenced was peripheral blood. The chain carries TRBV24-1 and TRBJ2-1; tentative D call: TRBD2 (5 bases). This receptor was taken from a man in his 60s with active or convalescent COVID-19. CDR3 residues: CATEGGWREQFF. CDR3 DNA sequence: TGTGCCACCGAGGGCGGGTGGCGAGAGCAGTTCTTC.